The 27 T cell receptor beta chains below all came from one sample that was sequenced in a study of persistence of HIV-infected CD4 T cells (TCRdb year 2020). Reading the label with the study, this specimen's treatment or condition is: suppressive antiretroviral therapy. A pool of overlapping HIV-1 Gag 15-mer peptides, at around 1 ug per peptide per mL, was used to stimulate the cells. Sorting of responding CD4+ T cells was based on upregulation of both CD40 ligand and CD69. For these receptors, no antigen is known. The immunoSEQ hsTCRB assay version 4, run in survey mode, was used to sequence TCRbeta repertoires from genomic DNA. Held by TCRdb, this immuneACCESS table contains in-frame sequences only and omits some clones. Under half of the omission traces to an unresolved V gene where checked; the cause of the rest is unknown. Recorded for this sample are 25,000 to 35,000 clones; 65% to 75% of them occurred a single time. The top ten hold about 1.5% of the sample.

This sample comprised CD4+ T cells sorted from PBMCs after roughly 19-hour stimulation, obtained from a patient who received antiretroviral therapy. The cell subset or site label, as the study defines it: CD40L+CD69+ CD4 T cells responding to HIV-1 Gag peptides. Receptors originate from an adult man with HIV who was CMV-seropositive.

V and J are TRBV19 and TRBJ2-5; either TRBD1 or TRBD2 may fit D (6 bases each). The CDR3 loop spans 14 amino acids. From germline, CDR1 is LNHDA and CDR2 SQIVND (reference sequence). With 3 bases removed from V and 5 bases from J, the gap between germline ends came to 13 bases. Here the CDR3 DNA reads TGTGCCAGTAGTATGATGGGGGGCACTGAGACCCAGTACTTC. Translated: CASSMMGGTETQYF.

In its sample, this clone was seen a few times. The chain uses TRBV6-6 and TRBJ1-5; D unresolved. The CDR3 runs 16 residues. The V and J ends lost 5 bases and 1 base respectively, with 15 bases between them. CDR1 and CDR2 (germline): MNHNY, SVGAGI (reference sequence). CDR3 in amino acids: CASSPPRGGSNQPQHF. The CDR3 bases are TGTGCCAGCAGTCCCCCCCGGGGAGGAAGCAATCAGCCCCAGCATTTT.

This clone was observed once. V gene TRBV28 combines with J gene TRBJ1-4; the D is unclear. Trimming cost V 8 bases and J 4 bases, with 11 bases left between them. Germline assignment: CDR1 MDHEN and CDR2 SYDVKM. The CDR3 consists of 13 residues. CDR3 amino acids: CASLDGVNEKLFF. CDR3 in DNA: TGTGCCAGCCTCGACGGGGTTAATGAAAAACTGTTTTTT.

This clone was found a few times. The chain uses TRBV6-6 and TRBJ1-2, with D possibly TRBD1 on 5 matching bases. The CDR3 is made up of 14 amino acids. CDR1 is MNHNY, CDR2 SVGAGI, per germline (reference sequence). V was cut by 6 bases and J by 6 bases, with 17 bases left in between. In nucleotides, the CDR3 is TGTGCCAGCAGCTCGGGACCACGGAGGGATGGCTACACCTTC. Its protein product is CASSSGPRRDGYTF.

This clone appeared once. V gene TRBV3-1 (or the pseudogene TRBV3-2) combines with J gene TRBJ1-2; D might be TRBD1 (5 bases). This CDR3 is 15 amino acids long. V shed 4 bases and J shed 6 bases, with 18 bases lying between them. The germline CDR1 and CDR2 sequences are LGHDT and YNNKEL (reference sequence). The CDR3 DNA reads as TGTGCCAGCAGCCCCCACAGGACTCGAAGAGATGGCTACACCTTC. Its protein product is CASSPHRTRRDGYTF.

V usage is TRBV19 and J usage is TRBJ1-5, with TRBD1 matching over 8 bases. Per germline, CDR1 LNHDA and CDR2 SQIVND (reference sequence). J gave up 1 base and V 3 bases, and 8 bases lay outside the gene matches. The CDR3 is 17 residues long. DNA of the CDR3: TGTGCCAGTAGTATGCTTCCAGGGGGCGTAAGCAATCAGCCCCAGCATTTT. Amino acids: CASSMLPGGVSNQPQHF.

The chain links TRBV14 to TRBJ1-1; D unclear. V was pared by 0 bases and J by 0 bases, with 5 bases between. Germline loops: CDR1 SGHDN, CDR2 FVKESK. The CDR3 length is 14 residues. CDR3 nucleotide sequence: TGTGCCAGCAGCCAAGAGTTTATGAACACTGAAGCTTTCTTT. It encodes CASSQEFMNTEAFF.

The sample holds one count of this clone. This rearrangement joins TRBV24-1 to TRBJ2-7; 8 nucleotides line up with TRBD1. Germline-derived CDR1 and CDR2 are KGHDR and SFDVKD. CDR3 length equals 14 residues. V trimming: 4 bases; J trimming: 5 bases; junction bases outside the gene matches: 6. CDR3 in DNA: TGTGCCACCAGTGAGGGGCAGGGGGCAGACGAGCAGTACTTC. Translation: CATSEGQGADEQYF.

This sequence joins TRBV27 and TRBJ2-1; 10 nucleotides agree with TRBD1. V was clipped by 5 bases and J by 7 bases; unmatched bases: 14. This CDR3 region has 17 residues. Germline assignment: CDR1 MNHEY and CDR2 SMNVEV (reference sequence). CDR3 DNA sequence: TGTGCCAGCAGTACTGAATACGCCTCGGGACAGGGGAATGAGCAGTTCTTC. This codes for CASSTEYASGQGNEQFF.

V and J are TRBV6-1 and TRBJ1-2; 8 positions agree with TRBD1. This CDR3 is built from 14 residues. V was pared by 2 bases and J by 4 bases, with 3 bases of the junction left unmatched. Germline V gives CDR1 MNHNS, CDR2 SASEGT. CDR3 in amino acids: CASSEQGAVYGYTF. CDR3 nucleotides: TGTGCCAGCAGTGAACAGGGGGCAGTCTATGGCTACACCTTC.

In this sample, this clone turned up a few times. The CDR3 DNA reads TGTGCCAGCAGCCGGGACCTCACCGGGGAGCTGTTTTTT. Translation: CASSRDLTGELFF. V and J are TRBV6-5 and TRBJ2-2; D possibly matches TRBD1 or TRBD2 (5 bases each). The CDR3 totals 13 residues. Trimming removed 6 bases at V and 4 bases at J, with 9 bases between. CDR1 and CDR2 from the germline V gene are MNHEY and SVGAGI.

This clone is medium-sized by share. This chain links TRBV10-2 with TRBJ1-5; D is undetermined. The germline V gene encodes CDR1 WSHSY and CDR2 SAAADI. V lost 8 bases, J lost 0 bases, and 17 bases lay in between. This CDR3 comprises 16 residues. Here the CDR3 DNA reads TGCGCCAGCTCACCGAACAGAGTCCATAGCAATCAGCCCCAGCATTTT. Translated, it gives CASSPNRVHSNQPQHF.

This clone was observed a single time. V is TRBV5-1 and J is TRBJ1-6; D is ambiguous. V dropped 2 bases and J dropped 4 bases, with 7 bases sitting between them. From germline, CDR1 is SGHRS and CDR2 YFSETQ. This CDR3 has 14 residues. The CDR3 DNA reads TGCGCCAGCAGCTTTGGAGATTATAATTCACCCCTCCACTTT. This encodes CASSFGDYNSPLHF.

The rearrangement joins TRBV6-5 to TRBJ1-2; TRBD1 matches at 8 bases. Germline lookup yields CDR1 MNHEY and CDR2 SVGAGI. The CDR3 loop spans 16 amino acids. With 4 bases clipped from V and 6 bases from J, the junction kept 13 bases outside the gene matches. The CDR3 spells CASSSDQGAKDNGYTF. The CDR3 region has the DNA TGTGCCAGCAGTTCGGATCAGGGGGCAAAAGACAATGGCTACACCTTC.

The rearrangement links TRBV25-1 to TRBJ2-3, with D unclear. Germline assignment: CDR1 MGHDK and CDR2 SYGVNS. This CDR3 is built from 13 residues. V gave up 2 bases and J gave up 10 bases, with 13 bases separating them. This CDR3 reads CASSERAPLPQYF. Written as DNA, the CDR3 is TGTGCCAGCAGTGAACGGGCCCCTCTCCCGCAGTATTTT. Full variable domain (missing parts from reference TRBV25-1 and TRBJ2-3): EADIYQTPRYLVIGTGKKITLECSQTMGHDKMYWYQQDPGMELHLIHYSYGVNSTEKGDLSSESTVSRIRTEHFPLTLESARPSHTSQYLCASSERAPLPQYFGPGTRLTVL.

This chain links TRBV3-1 (or the pseudogene TRBV3-2) with TRBJ1-5, with a possible D match to TRBD1 (5 bases). V was trimmed by 2 bases and J by 4 bases, leaving 9 bases between them. Germline CDR1 is LGHDT and CDR2 is YNNKEL (reference sequence). The CDR3 has 14 residues. The CDR3 DNA sequence: TGTGCCAGCAGCCAAATGGGGGGAAATCAGCCCCAGCATTTT. Its protein product is CASSQMGGNQPQHF.

The gene calls are TRBV19 and TRBJ1-5; no clear D gene. The CDR3 spans 13 residues. Germline values: CDR1 LNHDA, CDR2 SQIVND (reference sequence). Trimming pared 6 bases from V and 9 bases from J, leaving 15 bases between. The chain's CDR3 is CASRVTVFGPQHF. The CDR3 nucleotides are TGTGCCAGTAGGGTCACGGTCTTTGGGCCCCAGCATTTT.

The chain has TRBV12-3 or TRBV12-4 and TRBJ1-3; D remains ambiguous. Trimming took 1 base from V and 8 from J, leaving 6 bases between them. The CDR3 spans 12 residues. As DNA, the CDR3 is TGTGCCAGCAGTTTAGGCGGGGACACCATATATTTT. It codes for CASSLGGDTIYF.

The rearrangement joins TRBV4-2 to TRBJ2-3, with 9 bases aligning to TRBD2. This CDR3 has 15 amino acids. The V and J ends lost 4 bases and 0 bases, in that order; junction bases with no gene match: 2. Germline V gene data show CDR1 as LGHNA and CDR2 as YNFKEQ. The DNA of the CDR3 is TGTGCCAGCAGCCCGCTAGCGGGGAGCACAGATACGCAGTATTTT. Protein product: CASSPLAGSTDTQYF.

The V and J genes are TRBV28 and TRBJ2-7, with D perhaps TRBD1 (6 bases). CDR3 length: 16 residues. V dropped 6 bases and J dropped 1 base, with 19 bases sitting between them. In germline, CDR1 is MDHEN, CDR2 SYDVKM. The CDR3 loop reads CASRLGRGILSYEQYF. CDR3 in DNA: TGTGCCAGCAGGTTAGGAAGGGGGATTCTTTCCTACGAGCAGTACTTC.

The chain links TRBV29-1 to TRBJ1-2; 8 bases are shared with TRBD1. This CDR3 has 12 amino acids. The germline V gene has CDR1 SQVTM and CDR2 ANQGSEA. Germline trimming cut 6 bases from V and 3 bases from J; bases unmatched to any gene: 3. CDR3 region: CSVQTGDYGYTF. The CDR3 bases are TGCAGCGTCCAGACAGGGGACTATGGCTACACCTTC.

This chain links TRBV19 with TRBJ1-2, with TRBD1 matching 7 bases. Germline loops: CDR1 LNHDA, CDR2 SQIVND (reference sequence). CDR3 length: 16 residues. The V segment lost 6 bases and the J segment 0 bases; nucleotides outside the gene matches: 10. In DNA, the CDR3 is TGTGCCAGTAGGGAAGGACAGGTTCGAGCTAACTATGGCTACACCTTC. The encoded protein is CASREGQVRANYGYTF.

The chain is built from TRBV24-1 and TRBJ2-7, with 9 nucleotides matching TRBD1. The germline CDR1 and CDR2 sequences are KGHDR and SFDVKD. This CDR3 has 15 residues. V shed 3 bases and J 0 bases; nucleotides not matched to a gene: 2. The CDR3 reads CATSDPGQGSYEQYF. The CDR3 coding sequence is TGTGCCACCAGTGATCCGGGACAGGGCTCCTACGAGCAGTACTTC.

This clone was counted a few times. The chain employs TRBV6-5 and TRBJ2-2; 10 bases fit TRBD1. Germline CDR1 MNHEY, CDR2 SVGAGI. Losses at the gene ends were 8 bases for V and 5 bases for J; bases not matched to a gene: 8. The CDR3 is 15 residues long. This chain's CDR3 is CASRPGQGKTGELFF. In DNA form, the CDR3 reads TGTGCCAGCCGCCCGGGACAGGGGAAGACCGGGGAGCTGTTTTTT.

This clone was recorded only once. The rearrangement links TRBV5-1 to TRBJ2-1; the D is unclear. Germline V lookup: CDR1 SGHRS, CDR2 YFSETQ. Between the trimmed V and J ends, which lost 4 bases and 9 bases, there was a span of 8 bases. The CDR3 extends over 11 amino acids. CDR3 sequence (DNA): TGCGCCAGCAGCGCGGATGGTGAGCAGTTCTTC. Protein sequence: CASSADGEQFF.

This clone was seen a handful of times. CDR3 sequence: CASSDVGGFATGELFF. Here the CDR3 DNA reads TGTGCCAGCTCCGACGTCGGGGGGTTCGCCACCGGGGAGCTGTTTTTT. V gene TRBV18 combines with J gene TRBJ2-2, with 7 bases lining up with TRBD2. Germline CDR1 reads KGHSH; CDR2 reads LQKENI. V lost 6 bases, J lost 4 bases, and 11 bases stayed unmatched. The CDR3 covers 16 residues. Looking up the rest from reference TRBV18 and TRBJ2-2 gives the full variable domain: NAGVMQNPRHLVRRRGQEARLRCSPMKGHSHVYWYRQLPEEGLKFMVYLQKENIIDESGMPKERFSAEFPKEGPSILRIQQVVRGDSAAYFCASSDVGGFATGELFFGEGSRLTVL.

This chain links TRBV28 with TRBJ2-1; possibly TRBD1 for D (6 bases). Germline CDR1 MDHEN, CDR2 SYDVKM. The CDR3 covers 15 residues. The ends were cut back, 4 bases at V and 4 bases at J, with 14 bases in the middle. The CDR3 region has the DNA TGTGCCAGCAGTTCCCCAGGGGTTACGTACAATGAGCAGTTCTTC. It specifies CASSSPGVTYNEQFF.